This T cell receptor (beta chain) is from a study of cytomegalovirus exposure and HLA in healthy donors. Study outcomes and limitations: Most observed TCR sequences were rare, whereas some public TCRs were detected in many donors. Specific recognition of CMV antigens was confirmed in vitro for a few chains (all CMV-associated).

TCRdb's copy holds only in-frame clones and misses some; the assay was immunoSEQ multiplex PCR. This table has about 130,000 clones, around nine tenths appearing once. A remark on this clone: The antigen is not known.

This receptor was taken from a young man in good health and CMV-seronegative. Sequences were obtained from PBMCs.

CDR3 nucleotides: TGTGCCAGCTCTCCGGGACAGGGCCCCTACGAGCAGTACTTC. This gives the protein CASSPGQGPYEQYF. V and J are TRBV18 and TRBJ2-7, with TRBD1 matching 9 bases. Trimming removed 6 bases from V and 2 bases from J; junction bases left unmatched: 5. This CDR3 spans 14 amino acids. The germline V gene has CDR1 KGHSH and CDR2 LQKENI. The complete variable domain, with remaining parts taken from reference TRBV18 and TRBJ2-7, reads NAGVMQNPRHLVRRRGQEARLRCSPMKGHSHVYWYRQLPEEGLKFMVYLQKENIIDESGMPKERFSAEFPKEGPSILRIQQVVRGDSAAYFCASSPGQGPYEQYFGPGTRLTVT.